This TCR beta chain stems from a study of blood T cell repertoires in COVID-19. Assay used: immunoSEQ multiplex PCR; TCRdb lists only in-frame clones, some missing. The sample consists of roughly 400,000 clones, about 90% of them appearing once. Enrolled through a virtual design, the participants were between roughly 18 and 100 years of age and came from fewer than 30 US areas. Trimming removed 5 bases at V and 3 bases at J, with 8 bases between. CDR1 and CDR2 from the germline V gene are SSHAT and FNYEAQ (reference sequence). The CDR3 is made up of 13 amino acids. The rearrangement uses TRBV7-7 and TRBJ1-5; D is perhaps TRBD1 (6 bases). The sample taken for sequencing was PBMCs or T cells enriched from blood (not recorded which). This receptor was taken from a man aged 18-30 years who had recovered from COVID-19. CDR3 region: CASSRDNNQPQHF. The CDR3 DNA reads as TGTGCCAGCAGCCGGGACAACAATCAGCCCCAGCATTTT.